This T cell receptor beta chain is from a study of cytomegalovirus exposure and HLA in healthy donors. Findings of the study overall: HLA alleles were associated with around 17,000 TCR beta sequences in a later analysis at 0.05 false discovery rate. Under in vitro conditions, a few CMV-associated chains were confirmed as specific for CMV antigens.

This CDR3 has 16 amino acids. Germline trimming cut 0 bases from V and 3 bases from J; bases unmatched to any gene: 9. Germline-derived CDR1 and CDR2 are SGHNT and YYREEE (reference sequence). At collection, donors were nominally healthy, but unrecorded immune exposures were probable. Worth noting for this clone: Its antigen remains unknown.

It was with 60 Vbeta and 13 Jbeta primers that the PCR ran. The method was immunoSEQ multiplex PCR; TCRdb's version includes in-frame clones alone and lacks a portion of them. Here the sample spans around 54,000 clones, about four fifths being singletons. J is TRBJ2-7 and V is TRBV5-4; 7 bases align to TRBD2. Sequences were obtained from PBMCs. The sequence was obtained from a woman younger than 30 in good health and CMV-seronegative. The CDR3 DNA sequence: TGTGCCAGCAGCTTGGGGGGGACTAAGGGTTACTACGAGCAGTACTTC. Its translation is CASSLGGTKGYYEQYF. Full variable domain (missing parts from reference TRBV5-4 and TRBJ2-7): ETGVTQSPTHLIKTRGQQVTLRCSSQSGHNTVSWYQQALGQGPQFIFQYYREEENGRGNFPPRFSGLQFPNYSSELNVNALELDDSALYLCASSLGGTKGYYEQYFGPGTRLTVT.